This entry lists 12 T cell receptor beta chains sequenced from one sample in a study of shared clonotypes between healthy human individuals. Clones were sequenced by immunoSEQ multiplex PCR, and TCRdb holds only the in-frame ones, with some missing. Here the sample spans approximately 620,000 clones, roughly 97% being singletons. The sequencing sample was made of naive CD4+ T cells sorted from blood. Noted subset: CD45RA+ positively selected. Receptors were obtained from a woman in her 30s in good health.

This clone occurred once. The chain employs TRBV19 and TRBJ2-5; 9 bases match TRBD1. The CDR3 spans 15 residues. CDR1 and CDR2 from the germline V gene are LNHDA and SQIVND (reference sequence). J was trimmed by 5 bases and V by 5 bases; bases with no gene match: 9. This chain's CDR3 is CASSAPGQGSETQYF. For the CDR3, the DNA is TGTGCCAGTAGTGCCCCGGGACAGGGTTCGGAGACCCAGTACTTC.

The chain joins TRBV28 to TRBJ1-5; a possible D gene is TRBD1 (6 bases). The CDR3 length is 19 residues. V was pared by 3 bases and J by 7 bases, with 28 bases between. Germline V gene sequence: CDR1 MDHEN, CDR2 SYDVKM. The CDR3 spells CASSFSGARRRGPRQPQHF. The DNA of the CDR3 is TGTGCCAGCAGTTTTTCGGGGGCTCGTCGGCGAGGCCCTAGACAGCCCCAGCATTTT.

V gene TRBV6-4 combines with J gene TRBJ2-1; TRBD2 agrees at 9 bases. With 6 bases clipped from V and 2 bases from J, the junction kept 8 bases outside the gene matches. CDR1 and CDR2 (germline): MRHNA, SNTAGT. CDR3 length: 16 residues. The CDR3 protein is CASSPNSGSTYNEQFF. CDR3 nucleotide sequence: TGTGCCAGCAGCCCCAATAGCGGGAGTACCTACAATGAGCAGTTCTTC.

The V gene is TRBV5-1, the J gene TRBJ2-3, with D possibly TRBD1 on 6 matching bases. The CDR3 is 15 residues long. Germline CDR1 is SGHRS and CDR2 is YFSETQ. Deletions cut 3 bases from V and 0 bases from J, with 11 bases between. CDR3: CASSWEQGSTDTQYF. For the CDR3, the DNA is TGCGCCAGCAGCTGGGAACAGGGCAGCACAGATACGCAGTATTTT.

The chain combines TRBV27 with TRBJ2-2, with D tentatively TRBD2 (5 bases). V was trimmed by 5 bases and J by 4 bases, leaving 26 bases between them. The CDR3 is 19 residues long. The germline CDR1 and CDR2 sequences are MNHEY and SMNVEV (reference sequence). The CDR3 DNA follows: TGTGCCAGCAGTCTCCTCCGAGTGCGTCCCAACCTAGCCACCGGGGAGCTGTTTTTT. Protein: CASSLLRVRPNLATGELFF.

The gene calls are TRBV28 and TRBJ1-1, with TRBD1 as a possible D gene (5 bases). With 7 bases removed from V and 4 bases from J, the gap between germline ends came to 16 bases. The CDR3 loop spans 14 amino acids. Germline lookup yields CDR1 MDHEN and CDR2 SYDVKM. This chain's CDR3 is CASTSATGVTEAFF. CDR3 sequence (DNA): TGTGCCAGCACCTCAGCCACGGGGGTCACTGAAGCTTTCTTT.

J is TRBJ2-7 and V is TRBV20-1, with no clear D. Trimming shortened V by 3 bases and J by 5 bases, and 5 bases separated the two germline ends. This CDR3 has 10 residues. The V gene's germline CDR1 is DFQATT and CDR2 SNEGSKA (reference sequence). CDR3 amino acids: CSARSNEQYF. The DNA for the CDR3 is TGCAGTGCTAGGAGCAACGAGCAGTACTTC.

The chain uses TRBV28 and TRBJ1-5; 9 nucleotides match TRBD1. The J segment lost 5 bases and the V segment lost 4 bases, leaving 6 bases of the junction unmatched. The germline CDR1 and CDR2 sequences are MDHEN and SYDVKM. The length of the CDR3 is 15 residues. CDR3 sequence: CASSSGQGVDQPQHF. CDR3 nucleotide sequence: TGTGCCAGCAGTTCGGGACAGGGAGTAGATCAGCCCCAGCATTTT.

The chain carries TRBV15 and TRBJ1-3, with D perhaps TRBD1 (6 bases). The CDR3 is 17 residues long. V was cut by 5 bases and J by 0 bases, with 17 bases left in between. The germline gives CDR1 LNHNV, CDR2 YYDKDF (reference sequence). The CDR3 sequence is CATSPLGGSGSGNTIYF. Written as DNA, the CDR3 is TGTGCCACCAGCCCATTGGGGGGCTCGGGCTCTGGAAACACCATATATTTT.

The rearrangement uses TRBV28 and TRBJ2-3; maybe TRBD1 (5 bases). CDR1 is MDHEN and CDR2 is SYDVKM in the germline V gene. Trimming removed 1 base at V and 4 bases at J, with 9 bases between. The CDR3 totals 14 residues. The CDR3 DNA is TGTGCCAGCAGTTTATTCCAGGGTCCAGATACGCAGTATTTT. This codes for CASSLFQGPDTQYF.

This rearrangement joins TRBV5-1 to TRBJ2-7; D gene ambiguous. This CDR3 has 13 amino acids. V was pared by 1 base and J by 2 bases, with 7 bases between. The germline gives CDR1 SGHRS, CDR2 YFSETQ. CDR3 protein: CASSLTVAYEQYF. The CDR3 DNA is TGCGCCAGCAGCTTGACAGTTGCCTACGAGCAGTACTTC.

The chain recombines TRBV27 with TRBJ2-1; 7 nucleotides match TRBD2. Looked up from germline, CDR1 is MNHEY and CDR2 is SMNVEV (reference sequence). With 2 bases clipped from V and 6 bases from J, the junction kept 7 bases outside the gene matches. The CDR3 loop spans 15 amino acids. The CDR3 DNA reads TGTGCCAGCAGTTTAGAGGGCAGGGAGGGCAATGAGCAGTTCTTC. Its translation: CASSLEGREGNEQFF.